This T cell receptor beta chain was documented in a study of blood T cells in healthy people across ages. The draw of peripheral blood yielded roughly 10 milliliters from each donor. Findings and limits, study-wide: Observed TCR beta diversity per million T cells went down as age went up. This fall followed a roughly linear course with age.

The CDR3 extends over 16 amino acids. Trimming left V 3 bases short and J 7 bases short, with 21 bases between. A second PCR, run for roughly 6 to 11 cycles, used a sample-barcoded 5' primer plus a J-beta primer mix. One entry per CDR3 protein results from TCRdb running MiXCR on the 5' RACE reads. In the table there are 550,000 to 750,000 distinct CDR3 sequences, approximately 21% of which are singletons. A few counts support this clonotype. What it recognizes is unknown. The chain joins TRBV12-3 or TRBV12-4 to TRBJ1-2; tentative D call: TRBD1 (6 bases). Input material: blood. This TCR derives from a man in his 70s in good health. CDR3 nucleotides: TGTGCCAGCAGTTTGGGTCAGGGGCCACGTTTGGGTGGCTACACCTTC. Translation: CASSLGQGPRLGGYTF.